The 5 T cell receptor beta chains given below trace back to one sample, sequenced in a study of vaccination effects on CD4 cells after COVID-19. Antigen-specific CD4+ T cells expanded by the ViraFEST assay with viral peptide pools were then sequenced. Scientists isolated CD4+ T cells after a roughly nine-day culture period ended. Neither prior SARS-CoV-2 infection nor positive nucleocapsid antibodies were present in the vaccine recipients. Some clones are missing from TCRdb's copy, which holds only in-frame ones; the method was immunoSEQ multiplex PCR. The sample lists tens of thousands of clones; about 70% were seen once. Their antigens are not known. Source: CD4+ T cells from PBMCs cultured with HCoV-NL63 spike peptides, taken before COVID-19 vaccination. The receptors originated from a human donor who received a COVID-19 vaccine.

The V gene is TRBV7-2, the J gene TRBJ2-5; TRBD2 aligns across 16 bases. CDR1 SGHTA and CDR2 FQGNSA come from the germline V gene. Trimming removed 0 bases from V and 5 bases from J; junction bases left unmatched: 6. The CDR3 runs 18 residues. DNA of the CDR3: TGTGCCAGCAGCTTAGCGGGACTAGCGGGGGGGCCTCGTGAGACCCAGTACTTC. Its protein product is CASSLAGLAGGPRETQYF.

The V gene is TRBV5-6, the J gene TRBJ1-2; no definite D call. Trimming removed 5 bases at V and 0 bases at J, with 14 bases between. The CDR3 sequence is 15 residues long. Germline lookup yields CDR1 SGHDT and CDR2 YYEEEE. CDR3 loop: CASRGRGRSNYGYTF. Written as DNA, the CDR3 is TGTGCCAGCAGAGGCCGCGGGAGATCTAACTATGGCTACACCTTC.

This sequence joins TRBV25-1 and TRBJ2-2, with 9 bases lining up with TRBD1. Germline CDR1 MGHDK, CDR2 SYGVNS. The CDR3 runs 15 residues. The V and J ends lost 2 bases and 6 bases, in that order; junction bases with no gene match: 4. CDR3 region: CASSEGRTGAGELFF. The CDR3 DNA is TGTGCCAGCAGTGAAGGAAGGACAGGGGCCGGGGAGCTGTTTTTT.

The rearrangement joins TRBV18 to TRBJ2-3; D may be TRBD1 (5 bases). V dropped 7 bases and J dropped 0 bases, with 8 bases sitting between them. The CDR3 length is 13 residues. The germline gives CDR1 KGHSH, CDR2 LQKENI. The CDR3 DNA reads as TGTGCCAGCTACCAGGGCAGCACAGATACGCAGTATTTT. Its translation is CASYQGSTDTQYF.

The J gene is TRBJ1-2, the V gene TRBV7-8, with 8 bases identical to TRBD1. The length of the CDR3 is 16 residues. With 6 bases clipped from V and 6 bases from J, the junction kept 15 bases outside the gene matches. Germline-derived CDR1 and CDR2 are SGHVS and FQNEAQ. The CDR3, as DNA: TGTGCCAGCAGACTTGTACGGACAGGGAAGCTCGATGGCTACACCTTC. Translation: CASRLVRTGKLDGYTF.